Reported below is one T cell receptor beta chain. In the study's own analysis: Scientists estimated how many nucleated cells there were by amplifying reference gene primers. Clones were read by immunoSEQ multiplex PCR, and TCRdb kept only the in-frame ones, dropping some. That table supplies the V and J calls and clone size; D and trimming were determined from the DNA. The profile shows 300,000 to 400,000 clones, about 91% of them singletons. The V gene's germline CDR1 is SNHLY and CDR2 FYNNEI. The CDR3 consists of 13 residues. V shed 4 bases and J shed 5 bases, with 10 bases lying between them. The Seattle site enrolled patients during active infection and followed them longitudinally. This specimen belongs to a study of blood T cell repertoires in COVID-19. On the study more broadly: COVID-19 samples from acute and convalescent phases originated in the United States, Italy and Spain.

Sequencing was performed on peripheral blood. The TCR originated in a woman in her twenties or thirties with COVID-19, enrolled during active disease. This chain joins TRBV2 and TRBJ2-3; tentatively, D is TRBD1 (5 bases). CDR3 DNA sequence: TGTGCCAGCAGTGTGAGGACACAAGATACGCAGTATTTT. Translated: CASSVRTQDTQYF. The whole variable domain, remainder taken from reference TRBV2 and TRBJ2-3, is EPEVTQTPSHQVTQMGQEVILRCVPISNHLYFYWYRQILGQKVEFLVSFYNNEISEKSEIFDDQFSVERPDGSNFTLKIRSTKLEDSAMYFCASSVRTQDTQYFGPGTRLTVL.